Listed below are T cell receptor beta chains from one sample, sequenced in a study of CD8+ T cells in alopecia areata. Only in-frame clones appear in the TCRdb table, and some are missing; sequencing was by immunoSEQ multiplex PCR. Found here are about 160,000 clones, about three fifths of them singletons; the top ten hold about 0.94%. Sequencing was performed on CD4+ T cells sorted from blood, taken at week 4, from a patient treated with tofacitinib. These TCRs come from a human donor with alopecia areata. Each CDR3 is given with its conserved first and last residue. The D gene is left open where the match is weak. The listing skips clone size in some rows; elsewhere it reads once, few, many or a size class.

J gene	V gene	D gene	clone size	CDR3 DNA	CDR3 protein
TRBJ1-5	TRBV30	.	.	TGTGCCTGGGCGCCGGGGAAAGGGCAGCCCCAGCATTTT	CAWAPGKGQPQHF
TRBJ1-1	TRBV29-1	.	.	TGCAGCGTCCGACAGGCGAACACTGAAGCTTTCTTT	CSVRQANTEAFF
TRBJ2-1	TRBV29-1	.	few	TGCAGCGTTGAAACAAGAGGGGCCTACAATGAGCAGTTCTTC	CSVETRGAYNEQFF
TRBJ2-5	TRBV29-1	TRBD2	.	TGCAGCGTTACACCCTCCGGGACTAGGGCACGAGAGACCCAGTACTTC	CSVTPSGTRARETQYF
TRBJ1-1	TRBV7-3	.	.	TGTGCCAGCAGTCCAAACAGACTTGGCACAGCTTTCTTT	CASSPNRLGTAFF
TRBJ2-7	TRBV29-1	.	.	TGCAGCGTTAAACAGGGCTACGAGCAGTACTTC	CSVKQGYEQYF
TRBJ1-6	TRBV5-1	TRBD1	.	TGCGCCAGCAGCTTACAGGGGGAGGAAAGACCCCTCCACTTT	CASSLQGEERPLHF
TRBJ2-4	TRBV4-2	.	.	TGTGCCAGCAGCCAAGATGGGGTTTCCTTAGCCAAAAACATTCAGTACTTC	CASSQDGVSLAKNIQYF
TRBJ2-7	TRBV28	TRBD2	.	TGTGCCAGTCGGACTAGCGGGATCGAGCAGTACTTC	CASRTSGIEQYF
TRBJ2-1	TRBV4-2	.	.	TGTGCCAGCAGCCAAGTCAGGGGCGATGAGCAGTTCTTC	CASSQVRGDEQFF
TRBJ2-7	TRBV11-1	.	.	TGTGCCAGCAGCTTAAATACTCATTCGGGAGCCGAGCAGTACTTC	CASSLNTHSGAEQYF
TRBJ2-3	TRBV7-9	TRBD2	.	TGTGCCAGCAGCTTACTCCTAGCGGGGGGCACAGATACGCAGTATTTT	CASSLLLAGGTDTQYF
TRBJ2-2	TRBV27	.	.	TGTGCCAGCAGCCCGACTGGGAACACCGGGGAGCTGTTTTTT	CASSPTGNTGELFF
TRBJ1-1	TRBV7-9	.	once	TGTGCCAGCAGCTCTAGGGTGAACACTGAAGCTTTCTTT	CASSSRVNTEAFF
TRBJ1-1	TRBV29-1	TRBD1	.	TGCAGCGGGGGGGACAGGATGAACACTGAAGCTTTCTTT	CSGGDRMNTEAFF
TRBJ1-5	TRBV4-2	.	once	TGTGCCAGCAGCCAAGAAGAAGGAGGTGGGGGCAATCAGCCCCAGCATTTT	CASSQEEGGGGNQPQHF
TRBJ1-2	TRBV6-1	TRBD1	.	TGTGCCAGCCGATCTACAGGGGACGGAGGCTACACCTTC	CASRSTGDGGYTF
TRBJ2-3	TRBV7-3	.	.	TGTGCCAGCAGCGCGCTCTCGCGGGGGCCCGGAGATACGCAGTATTTT	CASSALSRGPGDTQYF
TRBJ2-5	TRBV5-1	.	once	TGCGCCAGCAGGGATCCTACCCTGGGGACCGAGACCCAGTACTTC	CASRDPTLGTETQYF
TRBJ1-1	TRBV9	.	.	TGTGCCAGCAGCGTAGAGGGACTGAACACTGAAGCTTTCTTT	CASSVEGLNTEAFF
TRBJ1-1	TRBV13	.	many	TGTGCCAGCAGCCGCCCAGGCCTGGATGAGAACACTGAAGCTTTCTTT	CASSRPGLDENTEAFF
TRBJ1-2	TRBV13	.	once	TGTGCCAGCAGCTGGCAGCCTTATGGCTACACCTTC	CASSWQPYGYTF
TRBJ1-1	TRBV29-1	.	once	TGCAGCGTCGAAAAGGCGGTTGGGGGGAGAGCTTTCTTT	CSVEKAVGGRAFF
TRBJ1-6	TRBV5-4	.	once	TGTGCCAGCAGCTTGGCCCTGCCGGACGGGGCTACACCCCTCCACTTT	CASSLALPDGATPLHF
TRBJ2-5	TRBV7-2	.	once	TGTGCCAGCAGCTTATTCGGCAGCCAAGAGACCCAGTACTTC	CASSLFGSQETQYF
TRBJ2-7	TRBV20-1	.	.	TGCAGTGCCAGCTCTGACAGCGAGCAGTACTTC	CSASSDSEQYF
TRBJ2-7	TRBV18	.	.	TGTGCCAGCTCACCACCGGTCTTTGACTACGAGCAGTACTTC	CASSPPVFDYEQYF
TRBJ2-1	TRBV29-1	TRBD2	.	TGCAGCGTTGACCCGTGGGGCGGGGTGCAGCGGGGGTCGATTGCGGGTGAGCAGTTCTTC	CSVDPWGGVQRGSIAGEQFF
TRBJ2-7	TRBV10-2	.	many	TGCGCCAGCAGTGTCGGGGGCTACGAGCAGTACTTC	CASSVGGYEQYF
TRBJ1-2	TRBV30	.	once	TGTGCCTGGAACCCCGGCCGGGACTATGGCTACACCTTC	CAWNPGRDYGYTF
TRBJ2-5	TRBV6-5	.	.	TGTGCCAGCAGTACGGGAGAGACCCAGTACTTC	CASSTGETQYF
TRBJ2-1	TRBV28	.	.	TGTGCCAGCAGTTTAGGGTACAATGAGCAGTTCTTC	CASSLGYNEQFF
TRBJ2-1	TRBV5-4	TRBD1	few	TGTGCCAGCAGCCCCAGGGGGCTCGACTACAATGAGCAGTTCTTC	CASSPRGLDYNEQFF
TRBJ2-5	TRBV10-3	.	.	TGTGCCATCGCTGAGAGGGAGACCCAGTACTTC	CAIAERETQYF
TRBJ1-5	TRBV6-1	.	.	TGTGCCAGCAGTCGGGACAAGGCCTACAATCAGCCCCAGCATTTT	CASSRDKAYNQPQHF
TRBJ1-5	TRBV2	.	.	TGTGCCAGCACCCGGGGGCAGGCCGGCAATCAGCCCCAGCATTTT	CASTRGQAGNQPQHF
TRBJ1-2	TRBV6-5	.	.	TGTGCCAGCAGCCAGGGACTTGCCGGTGGCTACACCTTC	CASSQGLAGGYTF
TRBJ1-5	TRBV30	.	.	TGTGCCTGGAGCTCCATTGACAGGCTCAATCAGCCCCAGCATTTT	CAWSSIDRLNQPQHF
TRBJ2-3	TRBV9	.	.	TGTGCCAGCAGCCTAGGTTGGACCAGCACAGATACGCAGTATTTT	CASSLGWTSTDTQYF
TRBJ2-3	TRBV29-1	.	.	TGCAGCGTTGGCGGGAATGGGGGACTGGGCACAGATACGCAGTATTTT	CSVGGNGGLGTDTQYF
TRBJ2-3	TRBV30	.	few	TGTGCCTGGACGGAGGGGCAGGGGACAGATACGCAGTATTTT	CAWTEGQGTDTQYF
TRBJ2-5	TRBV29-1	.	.	TGCAGCGTCGACCTGTCGGAGACCCAGTACTTC	CSVDLSETQYF
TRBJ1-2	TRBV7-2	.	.	TGTGCCAGCAGCTTAGATTACAGCACCAACTATGGCTACACCTTC	CASSLDYSTNYGYTF
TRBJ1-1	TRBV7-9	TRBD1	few	TGTGCCAGCATCAAAGGAACAGGGGCCTATGAAGCTTTCTTT	CASIKGTGAYEAFF
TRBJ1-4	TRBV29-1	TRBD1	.	TGCAGCGTGTCAGGGGGCGCGGGCGAAAAACTGTTTTTT	CSVSGGAGEKLFF
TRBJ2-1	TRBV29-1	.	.	TGCAGCGCATTCTCCTACAATGAGCAGTTCTTC	CSAFSYNEQFF
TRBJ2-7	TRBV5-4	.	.	TGTGCCAGCAGCTTAGGAGCGGTGGGAAACTACGAGCAGTACTTC	CASSLGAVGNYEQYF
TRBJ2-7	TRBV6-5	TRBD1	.	TGTGCCAGCAGTTACTCAGATAGACAGGGAAGCGAGCAGTACTTC	CASSYSDRQGSEQYF
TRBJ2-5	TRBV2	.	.	TGTGCCACGGGACCCACACAAGAGACCCAGTACTTC	CATGPTQETQYF
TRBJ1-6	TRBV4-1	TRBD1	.	TGCGCCAGCAGCCAAGACAGGGGGCATTCACCCCTCCACTTT	CASSQDRGHSPLHF
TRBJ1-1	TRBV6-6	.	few	TGTGCCAGCAGATCTGATCGGGCGACCCTGAACACTGAAGCTTTCTTT	CASRSDRATLNTEAFF
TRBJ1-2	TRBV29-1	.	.	TGCAGCGTTGGAGGGCAGGGAATGGGCTACACCTTC	CSVGGQGMGYTF
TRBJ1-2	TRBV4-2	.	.	TGTGCCAGCAGCCAAGATCGTGGCACCTCTAACTATGGCTACACCTTC	CASSQDRGTSNYGYTF
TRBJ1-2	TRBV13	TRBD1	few	TGTGCCAGCAGCCCGCGTGGGACAGGGGGAGTTGGCTACACCTTC	CASSPRGTGGVGYTF
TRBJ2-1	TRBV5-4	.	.	TGTGCCAGCAGCTTGGCGGCAGGGAATAGGGATGAGCAGTTCTTC	CASSLAAGNRDEQFF